Each of the 20 T cell receptor beta chains below was sequenced from the same sample in a study of blood T cell repertoires in COVID-19. Profiled with immunoSEQ multiplex PCR; TCRdb holds only in-frame clones, not every one. The sample consists of about 74,000 clones, over 85% of them appearing once. The sample consisted of peripheral blood. The source of these receptors is a man in his fifties with acute or convalescent COVID-19.

The V gene is TRBV3-1 (or the pseudogene TRBV3-2), the J gene TRBJ2-5, with D possibly matching TRBD2 (7 bases). The V end was cut by 3 bases, the J end by 5 bases, with 13 bases between. Germline V lookup: CDR1 LGHDT, CDR2 YNNKEL (reference sequence). This CDR3 region has 14 residues. The CDR3 sequence is CASSQVRGAETQYF. As DNA, the CDR3 is TGTGCCAGCAGCCAGGTTCGGGGGGCCGAGACCCAGTACTTC.

The chain employs TRBV29-1 and TRBJ2-3; TRBD2 might be the D (5 bases). Germline V gene lookup returns CDR1 SQVTM and CDR2 ANQGSEA. CDR3 length equals 16 residues. Between the trimmed V and J ends, which lost 0 bases and 3 bases, there was a span of 16 bases. The CDR3 DNA reads TGCAGCGTTGAAGATCTAGTAACGGGATCGACAGATACGCAGTATTTT. This translates into CSVEDLVTGSTDTQYF.

This clone appeared a few times. The chain employs TRBV7-2 and TRBJ1-5; possibly TRBD1 for D (5 bases). Germline loops: CDR1 SGHTA, CDR2 FQGNSA. V was clipped by 5 bases and J by 3 bases, with 11 bases between them. The CDR3 totals 14 residues. CDR3 DNA: TGTGCCAGCAGCCCCCGGACAAACAATCAGCCCCAGCATTTT. Protein sequence: CASSPRTNNQPQHF.

The V gene is TRBV19, the J gene TRBJ2-5, with TRBD1 matching 7 bases. This CDR3 contains 12 residues. Germline CDR1 and CDR2: LNHDA and SQIVND (reference sequence). J lost 5 bases, V lost 6 bases, and 3 bases had no gene match. CDR3 in DNA: TGTGCCAGTAGGACGACAGGGGAGACCCAGTACTTC. It encodes CASRTTGETQYF.

The V and J genes are TRBV5-1 and TRBJ1-5; the D is unclear. Germline V gene lookup returns CDR1 SGHRS and CDR2 YFSETQ. The CDR3 has 15 amino acids. V was cut by 0 bases and J by 0 bases, with 7 bases left in between. Written as DNA, the CDR3 is TGCGCCAGCAGCTTGGACGGTAATAGCAATCAGCCCCAGCATTTT. Translating it yields CASSLDGNSNQPQHF.

This clone occurred once. This chain connects TRBV28 to TRBJ2-5; TRBD1 matches 10 bases. Germline V gene data show CDR1 as MDHEN and CDR2 as SYDVKM. The trim removed 5 bases at V and 4 bases at J, leaving 4 bases unmatched. This CDR3 is built from 14 residues. This CDR3 reads CASSPDRGRETQYF. Here the CDR3 DNA reads TGTGCCAGCAGTCCAGACAGGGGGCGAGAGACCCAGTACTTC.

This chain connects TRBV3-1 (or the pseudogene TRBV3-2) to TRBJ2-1; 9 bases align to TRBD2. The germline V gene has CDR1 LGHDT and CDR2 YNNKEL (reference sequence). V gave up 3 bases and J gave up 8 bases; unmatched junction bases: 8. This CDR3 has 15 amino acids. The CDR3 loop reads CASSQGLTSGDEQFF. The DNA of the CDR3 is TGTGCCAGCAGCCAGGGACTGACTAGCGGTGATGAGCAGTTCTTC.

V usage is TRBV19 and J usage is TRBJ2-3, with 7 bases aligning to TRBD2. The CDR3 is 15 residues long. Unmatched junction bases numbered 10, after V lost 8 bases and J lost 2 bases. The germline gives CDR1 LNHDA, CDR2 SQIVND (reference sequence). CDR3 sequence (DNA): TGTGCCAGTGCCCGACTAGCCTTTCCCACAGATACGCAGTATTTT. Protein: CASARLAFPTDTQYF.

The chain combines TRBV27 with TRBJ1-1, with D unresolved. Germline V gene sequence: CDR1 MNHEY, CDR2 SMNVEV (reference sequence). V lost 6 bases and J 5 bases, leaving 16 bases between the germline ends. This CDR3 is built from 14 residues. The CDR3: CASSQKHTGTEAFF. CDR3 nucleotides: TGTGCCAGCAGCCAAAAACATACCGGGACTGAAGCTTTCTTT.

This chain connects TRBV7-2 to TRBJ2-7, with TRBD1 as a possible D gene (6 bases). V lost 0 bases and J 5 bases, leaving 11 bases between the germline ends. CDR3 length equals 14 residues. Germline values: CDR1 SGHTA, CDR2 FQGNSA. The CDR3 bases are TGTGCCAGCAGCTTAGCAGGCAGGGGTAACGAGCAGTACTTC. It specifies CASSLAGRGNEQYF.

The chain links TRBV29-1 to TRBJ2-1; 9 nucleotides match TRBD2. The CDR3 extends over 14 amino acids. With 7 bases clipped from V and 4 bases from J, the junction kept 8 bases outside the gene matches. CDR1 and CDR2 (germline): SQVTM, ANQGSEA. The CDR3 spells CSGEGLARYNEQFF. CDR3 bases: TGCAGCGGGGAGGGACTAGCACGATACAATGAGCAGTTCTTC.

The chain couples TRBV28 to TRBJ2-1; 8 bases map to TRBD2. Trimming cost V 0 bases and J 4 bases; bases outside gene matches: 2. In germline, CDR1 is MDHEN, CDR2 SYDVKM. The length of the CDR3 is 15 residues. CDR3 nucleotide sequence: TGTGCCAGCAGTTTATGGACTAGCGCTTACAATGAGCAGTTCTTC. This gives the protein CASSLWTSAYNEQFF.

The chain has TRBV30 and TRBJ1-1, with D possibly TRBD1 on 6 matching bases. Germline V gene data show CDR1 as GTSNPN and CDR2 as SVGIG (reference sequence). The CDR3 extends over 14 amino acids. V was cut by 0 bases and J by 9 bases, with 17 bases left in between. The chain's CDR3 is CAWSVEGTGKKAFF. For the CDR3, the DNA is TGTGCCTGGAGTGTAGAAGGTACAGGGAAAAAAGCTTTCTTT.

This chain connects TRBV5-6 to TRBJ1-6; TRBD1 aligns across 8 bases. V trimming: 2 bases; J trimming: 10 bases; junction bases outside the gene matches: 8. The CDR3 loop spans 15 amino acids. CDR1 and CDR2 from the germline V gene are SGHDT and YYEEEE. DNA of the CDR3: TGTGCCAGCAGCTTACGGACAGGGACGAGCTCACCCCTCCACTTT. Translation gives CASSLRTGTSSPLHF.

The chain recombines TRBV6-1 with TRBJ2-1, with 7 bases identical to TRBD1. The trim removed 2 bases at V and 9 bases at J, leaving 10 bases unmatched. The CDR3 covers 15 residues. Germline V gene data show CDR1 as MNHNS and CDR2 as SASEGT. The CDR3 loop reads CASSEFHRGAGEQFF. DNA of the CDR3: TGTGCCAGCAGTGAATTTCACAGGGGAGCCGGTGAGCAGTTCTTC.

The rearrangement links TRBV19 to TRBJ1-1, with D possibly being TRBD1 (6 bases). This CDR3 region has 13 residues. The V end lost 7 bases, the J end lost 12 bases, and 21 bases lay between the germline ends. CDR1 LNHDA and CDR2 SQIVND come from the germline V gene (reference sequence). CDR3 in amino acids: CASTAPHHRVSFF. The CDR3 bases are TGTGCCAGTACCGCCCCCCACCACAGGGTGTCTTTCTTT.

The gene calls are TRBV2 and TRBJ2-1; 11 bases match TRBD2. The length of the CDR3 is 15 residues. The germline CDR1 and CDR2 sequences are SNHLY and FYNNEI. Trimming removed 3 bases from V and 5 bases from J; junction bases left unmatched: 3. CDR3: CASSDVAGGHNEQFF. The DNA of the CDR3 is TGTGCCAGCAGTGATGTAGCGGGGGGGCACAATGAGCAGTTCTTC.

V usage is TRBV27 and J usage is TRBJ1-6; D gene unclear. Germline loops: CDR1 MNHEY, CDR2 SMNVEV (reference sequence). The V and J ends lost 3 bases and 8 bases respectively, with 8 bases between them. This CDR3 region has 13 residues. CDR3 region: CASSLSLYSPLHF. The CDR3 bases are TGTGCCAGCAGTTTGTCACTCTATTCACCCCTCCACTTT.

The rearrangement uses TRBV4-1 and TRBJ2-3; 8 nucleotides line up with TRBD2. The germline V gene has CDR1 MGHRA and CDR2 YSYEKL. The CDR3 runs 16 residues. With V trimmed by 3 bases and J by 2 bases, 7 bases remained unmatched. The CDR3 DNA reads as TGCGCCAGCAGCCAGTCGATAGCGGGGTACACAGATACGCAGTATTTT. It encodes CASSQSIAGYTDTQYF.

The CDR3 coding sequence is TGTGCCAGCAGCCACCACCCCCCCGGGACTAGCTCGCGAGATACGCAGTATTTT. The encoded protein is CASSHHPPGTSSRDTQYF. The chain couples TRBV7-3 to TRBJ2-3; 9 positions match TRBD2. This CDR3 has 18 amino acids. V lost 5 bases, J lost 5 bases, and 17 bases stayed unmatched. Germline V lookup: CDR1 SGHTA, CDR2 FQGTGA.